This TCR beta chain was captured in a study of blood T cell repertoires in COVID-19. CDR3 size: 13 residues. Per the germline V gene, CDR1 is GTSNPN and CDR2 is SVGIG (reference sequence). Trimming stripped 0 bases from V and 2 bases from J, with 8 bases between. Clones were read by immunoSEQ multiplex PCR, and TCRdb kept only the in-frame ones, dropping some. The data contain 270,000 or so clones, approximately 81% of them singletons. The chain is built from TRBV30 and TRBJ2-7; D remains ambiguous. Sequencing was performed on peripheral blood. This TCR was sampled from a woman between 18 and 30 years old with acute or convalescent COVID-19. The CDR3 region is CAWSVGRTYEQYF. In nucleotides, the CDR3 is TGTGCCTGGAGTGTAGGCAGGACCTACGAGCAGTACTTC.